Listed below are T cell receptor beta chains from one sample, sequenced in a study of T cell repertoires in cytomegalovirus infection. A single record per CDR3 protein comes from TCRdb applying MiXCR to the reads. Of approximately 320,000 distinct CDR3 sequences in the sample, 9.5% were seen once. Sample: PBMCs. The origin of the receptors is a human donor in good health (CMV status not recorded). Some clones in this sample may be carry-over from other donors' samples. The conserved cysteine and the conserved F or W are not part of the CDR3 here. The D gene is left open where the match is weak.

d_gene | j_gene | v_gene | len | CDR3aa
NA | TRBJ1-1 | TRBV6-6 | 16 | ASSYDPSPTGLNTEAF
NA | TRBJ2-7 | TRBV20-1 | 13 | SARPTPSPGSEQY
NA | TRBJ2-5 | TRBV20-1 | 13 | SALTGGGGQETQY
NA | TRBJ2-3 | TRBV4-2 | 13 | ASSRISTSTDTQY
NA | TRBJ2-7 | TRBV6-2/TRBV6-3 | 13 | ASSYRTGSPYEQY
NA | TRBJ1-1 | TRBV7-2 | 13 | ASSLQPHRNTEAF
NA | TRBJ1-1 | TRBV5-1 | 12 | ASTTNAANTEAF
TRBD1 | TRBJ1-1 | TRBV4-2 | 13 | ASSLEDRAGSEAF
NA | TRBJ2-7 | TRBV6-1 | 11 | ASSYGGRYEQY
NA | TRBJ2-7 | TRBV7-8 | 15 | ASSLRTGGGGAYEQY
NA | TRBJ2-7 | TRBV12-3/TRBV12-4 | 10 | ASSLRYGTLY
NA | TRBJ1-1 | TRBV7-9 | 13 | ASSKNRDMNTEAF
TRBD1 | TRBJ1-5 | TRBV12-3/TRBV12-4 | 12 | ASRSTGGGQPQH
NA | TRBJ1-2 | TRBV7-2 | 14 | ASSSLGFLKRNGYT
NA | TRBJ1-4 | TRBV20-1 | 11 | SASGGGNEKLF
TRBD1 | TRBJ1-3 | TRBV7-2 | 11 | ASSLIRGNTIY
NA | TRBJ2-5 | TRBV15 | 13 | ATSRDLNGQETQY
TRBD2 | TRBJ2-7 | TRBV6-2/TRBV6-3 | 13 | ASSPRDYPTYEQY
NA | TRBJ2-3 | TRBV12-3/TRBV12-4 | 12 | ASRPPGSQNTQY
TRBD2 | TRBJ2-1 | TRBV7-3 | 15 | ASSLKRREGQRNEQF
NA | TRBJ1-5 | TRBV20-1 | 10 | SARGGNQPQH
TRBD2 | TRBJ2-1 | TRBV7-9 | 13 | ASSLQREGYNEQF
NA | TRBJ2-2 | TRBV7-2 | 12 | ASSLLTRTGELF
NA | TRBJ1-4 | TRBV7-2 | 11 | ASSLDIGEKLF
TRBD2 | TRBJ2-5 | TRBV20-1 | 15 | SARGASGRAGWETQY
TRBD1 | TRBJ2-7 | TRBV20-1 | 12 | SARTSRGIGEQY
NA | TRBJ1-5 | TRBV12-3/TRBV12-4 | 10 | ASSFLGEPQH
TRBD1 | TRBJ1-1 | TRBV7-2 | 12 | AGSAGGMNTEAF
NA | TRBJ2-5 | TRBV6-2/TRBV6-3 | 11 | ASRPVGGETQY
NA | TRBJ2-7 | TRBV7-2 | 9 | ASSFYGEQY
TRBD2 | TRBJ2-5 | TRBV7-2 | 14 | ASSPRLAGAVETQY
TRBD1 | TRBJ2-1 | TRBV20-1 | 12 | SAGPPGQRNEQF
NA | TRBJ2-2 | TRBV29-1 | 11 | SVRGANTGELF
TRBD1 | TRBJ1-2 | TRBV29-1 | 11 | SVLEGGSYGYT
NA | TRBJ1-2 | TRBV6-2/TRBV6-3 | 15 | ASSYFQGTSRSYGYT
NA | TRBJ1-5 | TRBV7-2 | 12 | ASSPPGSSQPQH
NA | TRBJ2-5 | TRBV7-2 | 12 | ASSSNRMQETQY
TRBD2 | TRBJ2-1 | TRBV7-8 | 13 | ASSLRTSGGGEQF
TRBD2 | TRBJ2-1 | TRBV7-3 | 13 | ASSLRLAGVNEQF
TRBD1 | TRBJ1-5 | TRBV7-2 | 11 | ASSSQGAQPQH
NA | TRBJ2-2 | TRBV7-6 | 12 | ASSLILPTGELF
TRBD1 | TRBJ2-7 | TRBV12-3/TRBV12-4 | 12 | ASRGTGRSYEQY
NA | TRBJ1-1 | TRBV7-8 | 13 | ASSLVLRVDTEAF
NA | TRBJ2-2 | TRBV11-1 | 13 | ASSAGTGNTGELF
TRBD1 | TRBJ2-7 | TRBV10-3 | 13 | AIRSRDRNIYEQY
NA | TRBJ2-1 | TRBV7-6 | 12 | ASSLTETANEQF
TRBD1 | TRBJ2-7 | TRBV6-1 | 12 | ATTRDRFPYEQY
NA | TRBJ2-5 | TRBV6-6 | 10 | ASSYSEGTQY
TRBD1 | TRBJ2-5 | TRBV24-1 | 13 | ATSDSGQGGKTQY
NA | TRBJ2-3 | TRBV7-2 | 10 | ASSPFGDTQY
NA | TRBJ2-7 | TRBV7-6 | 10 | ASSPGQSRLC
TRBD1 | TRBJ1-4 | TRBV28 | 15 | ASSLLRLDRVWKRLF
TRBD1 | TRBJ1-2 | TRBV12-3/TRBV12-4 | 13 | ASSPRTGADYGYT